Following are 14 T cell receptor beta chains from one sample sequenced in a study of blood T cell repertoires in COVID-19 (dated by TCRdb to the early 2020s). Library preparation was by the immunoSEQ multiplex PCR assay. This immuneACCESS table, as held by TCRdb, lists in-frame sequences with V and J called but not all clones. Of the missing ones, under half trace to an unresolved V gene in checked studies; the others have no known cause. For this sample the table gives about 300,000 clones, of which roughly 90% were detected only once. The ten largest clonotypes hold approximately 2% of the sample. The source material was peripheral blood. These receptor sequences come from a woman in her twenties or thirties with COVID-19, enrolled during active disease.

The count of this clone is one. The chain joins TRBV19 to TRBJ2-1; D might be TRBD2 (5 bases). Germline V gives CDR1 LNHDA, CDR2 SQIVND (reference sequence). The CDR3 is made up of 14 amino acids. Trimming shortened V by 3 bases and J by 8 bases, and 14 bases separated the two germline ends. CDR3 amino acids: CASSISGLRDEQFF. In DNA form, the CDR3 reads TGTGCCAGTAGTATTTCAGGCCTGCGGGATGAGCAGTTCTTC.

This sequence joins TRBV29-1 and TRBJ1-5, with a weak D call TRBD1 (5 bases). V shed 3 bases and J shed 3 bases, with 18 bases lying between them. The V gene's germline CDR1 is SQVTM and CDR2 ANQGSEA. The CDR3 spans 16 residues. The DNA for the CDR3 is TGCAGCGTTGATGAGGCAGGGTATAGAAACAATCAGCCCCAGCATTTT. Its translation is CSVDEAGYRNNQPQHF. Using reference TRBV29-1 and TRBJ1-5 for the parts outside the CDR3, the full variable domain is SAVISQKPSRDICQRGTSLTIQCQVDSQVTMMFWYRQQPGQSLTLIATANQGSEATYESGFVIDKFPISRPNLTFSTLTVSNMSPEDSSIYLCSVDEAGYRNNQPQHFGDGTRLSIL.

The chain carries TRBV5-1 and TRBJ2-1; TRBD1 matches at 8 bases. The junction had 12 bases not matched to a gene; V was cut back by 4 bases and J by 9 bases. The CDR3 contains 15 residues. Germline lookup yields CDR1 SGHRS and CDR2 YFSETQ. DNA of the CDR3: TGCGCCAGCAGCCCGTCCGGGACAGGAACGATTGAGCAGTTCTTC. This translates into CASSPSGTGTIEQFF.

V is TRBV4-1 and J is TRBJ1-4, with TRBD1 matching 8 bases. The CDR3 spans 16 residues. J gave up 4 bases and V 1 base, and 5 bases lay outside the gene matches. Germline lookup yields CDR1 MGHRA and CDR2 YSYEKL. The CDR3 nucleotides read TGCGCCAGCAGCCAAGGGAGGACAGGGAATAATGAAAAACTGTTTTTT. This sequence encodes CASSQGRTGNNEKLFF.

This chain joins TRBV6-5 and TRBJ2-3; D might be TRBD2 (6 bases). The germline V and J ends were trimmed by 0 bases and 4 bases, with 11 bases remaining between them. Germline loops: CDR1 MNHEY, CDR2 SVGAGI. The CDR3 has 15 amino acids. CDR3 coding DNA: TGTGCCAGCAGTTACTCCCCGCCGGGGGCAGATACGCAGTATTTT. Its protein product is CASSYSPPGADTQYF.

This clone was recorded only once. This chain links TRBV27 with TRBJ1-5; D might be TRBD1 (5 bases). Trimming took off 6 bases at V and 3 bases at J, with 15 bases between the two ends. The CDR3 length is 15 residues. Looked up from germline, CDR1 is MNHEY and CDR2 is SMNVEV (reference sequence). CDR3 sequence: CASSLTGEYNQPQHF. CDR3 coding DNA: TGTGCCAGCAGCTTAACAGGAGAGTACAATCAGCCCCAGCATTTT.

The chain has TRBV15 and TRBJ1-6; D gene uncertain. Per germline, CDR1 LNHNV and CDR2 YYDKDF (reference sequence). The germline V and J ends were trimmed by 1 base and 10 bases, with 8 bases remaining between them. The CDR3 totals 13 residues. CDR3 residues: CATSRGEQSPLHF. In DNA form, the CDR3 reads TGTGCCACCAGCAGAGGAGAACAGTCACCCCTCCACTTT. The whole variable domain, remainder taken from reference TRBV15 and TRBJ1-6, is DAMVIQNPRYQVTQFGKPVTLSCSQTLNHNVMYWYQQKSSQAPKLLFHYYDKDFNNEADTPDNFQSRRPNTSFCFLDIRSPGLGDTAMYLCATSRGEQSPLHFGNGTRLTVT.

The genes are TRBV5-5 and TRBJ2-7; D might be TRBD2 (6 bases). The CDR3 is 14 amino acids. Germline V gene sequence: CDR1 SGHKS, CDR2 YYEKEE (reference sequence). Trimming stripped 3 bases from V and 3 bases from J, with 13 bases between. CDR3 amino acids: CASSSTAGYYEQYV. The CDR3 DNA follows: TGTGCCAGCAGCTCAACTGCGGGGTACTACGAGCAGTACGTC.

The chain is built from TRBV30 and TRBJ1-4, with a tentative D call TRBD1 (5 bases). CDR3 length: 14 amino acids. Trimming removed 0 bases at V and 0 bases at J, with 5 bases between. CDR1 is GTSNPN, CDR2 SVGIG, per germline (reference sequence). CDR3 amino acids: CAWSVGATNEKLFF. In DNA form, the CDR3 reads TGTGCCTGGAGTGTAGGGGCAACTAATGAAAAACTGTTTTTT.

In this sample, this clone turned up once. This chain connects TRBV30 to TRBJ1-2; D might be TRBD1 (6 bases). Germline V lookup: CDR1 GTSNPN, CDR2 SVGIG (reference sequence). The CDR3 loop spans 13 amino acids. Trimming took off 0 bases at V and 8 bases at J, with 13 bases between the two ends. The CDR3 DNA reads TGTGCCTGGAGTGTGGGGAGGGGGGACGGCTACACCTTC. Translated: CAWSVGRGDGYTF.

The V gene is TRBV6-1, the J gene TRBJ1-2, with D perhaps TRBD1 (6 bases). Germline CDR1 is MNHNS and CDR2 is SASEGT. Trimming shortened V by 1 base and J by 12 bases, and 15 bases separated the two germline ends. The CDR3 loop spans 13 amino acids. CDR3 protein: CASSEVETGGNTF. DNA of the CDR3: TGTGCCAGCAGTGAAGTGGAGACAGGAGGAAACACCTTC.

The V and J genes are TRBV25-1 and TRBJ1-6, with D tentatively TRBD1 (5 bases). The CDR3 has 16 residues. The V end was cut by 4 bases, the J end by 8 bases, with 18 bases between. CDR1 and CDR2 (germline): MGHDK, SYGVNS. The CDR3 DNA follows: TGTGCCAGCAGTGCCGGTGTCACAGGCAGGGATTCACCCCTCCACTTT. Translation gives CASSAGVTGRDSPLHF.

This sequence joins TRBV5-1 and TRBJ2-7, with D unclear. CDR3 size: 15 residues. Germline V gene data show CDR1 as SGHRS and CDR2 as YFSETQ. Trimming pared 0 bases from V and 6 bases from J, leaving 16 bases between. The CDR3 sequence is CASSLAGDSLGEQYF. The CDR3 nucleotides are TGCGCCAGCAGCTTGGCCGGAGATAGCCTGGGCGAGCAGTACTTC.

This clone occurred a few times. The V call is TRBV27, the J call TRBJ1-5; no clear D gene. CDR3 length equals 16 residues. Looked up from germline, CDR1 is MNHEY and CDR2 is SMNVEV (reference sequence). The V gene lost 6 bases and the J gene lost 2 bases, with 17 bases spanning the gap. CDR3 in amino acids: CASSFIAGSGNQPQHF. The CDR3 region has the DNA TGTGCCAGCAGCTTTATAGCGGGGTCGGGCAATCAGCCCCAGCATTTT.